This T cell receptor beta chain was captured by sequencing in a study of blood T cell repertoires in COVID-19. Study in general: The origin of the acute and convalescent COVID-19 samples was the United States, Italy and Spain. PBMCs, B-cell-depleted T cells, or T cells were the source of the cDNA or gDNA that made up the material.

V was pared by 4 bases and J by 5 bases, with 18 bases of the junction left unmatched. Looked up from germline, CDR1 is LGHDT and CDR2 is YNNKEL (reference sequence). The CDR3 has 19 residues. Original handling: The assay estimated nucleated cells by amplifying reference gene primers. The table came from immunoSEQ multiplex PCR; TCRdb's copy has only in-frame clones and leaves some out. That table furnishes V, J and clone size, whereas the DNA furnished D and trimming. Found here are roughly 150,000 clones, 80% to 90% of them singletons; the top ten hold about 3.2%. This clonotype was sampled from a man between 60 and 75 years old with active or convalescent COVID-19. The sequenced sample was peripheral blood. The V call is TRBV3-1 (or the pseudogene TRBV3-2), the J call TRBJ2-2; the match to TRBD2 covers 8 bases. In DNA, the CDR3 is TGTGCCAGCAGCCGCGCCGTTCCCCGGGGGGGTAAGAGGACCGGGGAGCTGTTTTTT. Protein sequence: CASSRAVPRGGKRTGELFF.